This T cell receptor (beta chain) was retrieved from a study of blood T cell repertoires in COVID-19. The method was immunoSEQ multiplex PCR; TCRdb's version includes in-frame clones alone and lacks a portion of them. The profile covers approximately 75,000 clones, with 70% to 90% appearing a single time and about 20% taken by the ten largest. The sequence was collected from a woman aged 80 or over with acute or convalescent COVID-19. Sequenced sample: peripheral blood.

The CDR3 DNA sequence: TGCGCCAGCAGCTTTAATTCAGGGGGCTCTGGAAACACCATATATTTT. Amino acid sequence: CASSFNSGGSGNTIYF. This rearrangement joins TRBV5-1 to TRBJ1-3; TRBD1 aligns across 7 bases. Germline V gene data show CDR1 as SGHRS and CDR2 as YFSETQ. Trimming at V came to 2 bases and at J to 0 bases, leaving 5 bases not matched to a gene. The CDR3 contains 16 residues.